This is a list of T cell receptor beta chains from one sample in a study of shared clonotypes between healthy human individuals. The assay was immunoSEQ multiplex PCR, and TCRdb's table has in-frame clones only and misses some. The data show under 850,000 clones, over 90% seen once. Sequencing input: naive CD8+ T cells sorted from blood. The receptor source for this set is a man aged 25-45 years in good health. Both conserved end residues are part of each CDR3. A D gene is named only where the DNA matches it firmly. Expanded clones are given a class, and other clones once, few, many or no size at all.

V gene	J gene	D gene	clone size	CDR3 DNA	CDR3 protein
TRBV4-1	TRBJ2-7	NA	NA	TGCGCCAGCAGCCAGGACGGACAGCCCTACGAGCAGTACTTC	CASSQDGQPYEQYF
TRBV10-2	TRBJ2-1	TRBD2	NA	TGCGCCAGCAGGTTAGCGGGACTAGTCAATGAGCAGTTCTTC	CASRLAGLVNEQFF
TRBV14	TRBJ2-7	TRBD2	NA	TGTGCCAGCAGCCTTCTAGCGGGGGCCTCAACCTACGAGCAGTACTTC	CASSLLAGASTYEQYF
TRBV9	TRBJ2-2	NA	NA	TGTGCCAGCAGGGGTACGAACACCGGGGAGCTGTTTTTT	CASRGTNTGELFF
TRBV2	TRBJ1-1	NA	once	TGTGCCAGCCCGACCGCGGACGGCCCCAACACTGAAGCTTTCTTT	CASPTADGPNTEAFF
TRBV6-1	TRBJ1-2	NA	NA	TGTGCCAGCAGCCCAAAGGGGCCCTATGGCTACACCTTC	CASSPKGPYGYTF
TRBV2	TRBJ2-7	NA	NA	TGTGCCGGAATCTCGAGGGGGGCCGAGCAGTACTTC	CAGISRGAEQYF
TRBV11-2	TRBJ2-7	NA	NA	TGTGCCAGCAGCTTAGAGTTCGGGAGAAGCTACGAGCAGTACTTC	CASSLEFGRSYEQYF
TRBV9	TRBJ2-3	TRBD2	NA	TGTGCCAGCAGCGATAGCGGGAGGAGCACAGATACGCAGTATTTT	CASSDSGRSTDTQYF
TRBV27	TRBJ2-7	NA	NA	TGTGCCAGCAGTCTCAACGACGAGCAGTACTTC	CASSLNDEQYF
TRBV9	TRBJ2-6	TRBD1	NA	TGTGCCAGCAGCACCCCAGGGGGCGGTGGGGCCAACGTCCTGACTTTC	CASSTPGGGGANVLTF
TRBV15	TRBJ2-1	NA	NA	TGTGCCACCAGTCGGACAGTTTACAATGAGCAGTTCTTC	CATSRTVYNEQFF
TRBV5-1	TRBJ2-1	TRBD1	NA	TGCGCCAGCAGCGGGAGACAGGGTCTGGAAAATGAGCAGTTCTTC	CASSGRQGLENEQFF
TRBV14	TRBJ2-3	NA	once	TGTGCCAGCAGCCAAGACCCGGGGGCTTCGGCAGATACGCAGTATTTT	CASSQDPGASADTQYF
TRBV6-5	TRBJ2-5	NA	NA	TGTGCCAGTGTACCGGGTGACAGCGAAGAGACCCAGTACTTC	CASVPGDSEETQYF
TRBV4-3	TRBJ2-7	TRBD2	NA	TGCGCCAGCAGCCAAGGACTAGCGGGAGTTGACGAGCAGTACTTC	CASSQGLAGVDEQYF
TRBV6-4	TRBJ2-3	NA	NA	TGTGCCAGCAGTGCGGGGATCGGAATGGATACGCAGTATTTT	CASSAGIGMDTQYF
TRBV28	TRBJ2-7	NA	NA	TGTGCCAGCAGTCCGCCGAGGGAAGTCTTGTACGAGCAGTACTTC	CASSPPREVLYEQYF
TRBV2	TRBJ2-5	TRBD2	NA	TGTGCCAGCAGTGAAGGGGGACTAGCGGGAGGGCCCCAAGAGACCCAGTACTTC	CASSEGGLAGGPQETQYF
TRBV4-1	TRBJ2-7	NA	NA	TGCGCCAGCAGCCAAGATGATGGTGATAGCGCCTACGAGCAGTACTTC	CASSQDDGDSAYEQYF
TRBV14	TRBJ2-7	TRBD1	NA	TGTGCCAGCAGCCGGAGGGGACAGGGGGTCTACGAGCAGTACTTC	CASSRRGQGVYEQYF
TRBV7-8	TRBJ2-1	TRBD2	few	TGTGCCAGCAGCTTAGGTGTTGGCGGGAGCTCCTACAATGAGCAGTTCTTC	CASSLGVGGSSYNEQFF
TRBV19	TRBJ2-2	NA	NA	TGTGCCAGTAGTGCATACGACAGTTACACCGGGGAGCTGTTTTTT	CASSAYDSYTGELFF
TRBV7-9	TRBJ2-7	NA	NA	TGTGCCAGCAGCTCCGCCTTGACTGGATACGAGCAGTACTTC	CASSSALTGYEQYF
TRBV7-9	TRBJ2-7	TRBD2	NA	TGTGCCAGCAGTCCCAGGGGCGGGAGGCGGTACGAGCAGTACTTC	CASSPRGGRRYEQYF
TRBV7-6	TRBJ2-7	NA	once	TGTGCCAGCAGCTTAAAGGTGGACGAGCAGTACTTC	CASSLKVDEQYF
TRBV28	TRBJ2-7	NA	NA	TGTGCCAGCAAAGTAACGGGGGCTGGGTACGAGCAGTACTTC	CASKVTGAGYEQYF
TRBV7-9	TRBJ2-6	NA	NA	TGTGCCAGCAGCGGGGTCTCTGGGGCCAACGTCCTGACTTTC	CASSGVSGANVLTF
TRBV27	TRBJ1-2	NA	NA	TGTGCCAGCAGTTCCCTACAGGGCCCTCTCTATGGCTACACCTTC	CASSSLQGPLYGYTF
TRBV19	TRBJ1-1	NA	NA	TGTGCCAGTAGTATCCAAGGGGACACTGAAGCTTTCTTT	CASSIQGDTEAFF
TRBV28	TRBJ1-1	NA	NA	TGTGCCAGCAGCCTACCCCTGAACACTGAAGCTTTCTTT	CASSLPLNTEAFF
TRBV5-6	TRBJ2-7	NA	NA	TGTGCCAGCAGTAAATCAGCGGTTTTTAGCTCCTACGAGCAGTACTTC	CASSKSAVFSSYEQYF
TRBV7-9	TRBJ1-1	NA	NA	TGTGCCAGCAGCTGGCCTTCGACGGACGCGGCCGACACTGAAGCTTTCTTT	CASSWPSTDAADTEAFF